The T cell receptor beta chain described here comes from a study of post-analysis software for immune sequencing data (dated by TCRdb to between 2014 and 2016). As for the study more broadly: Relapsing-remitting, secondary progressive and progressive-relapsing multiple sclerosis were recorded as disease courses, and subtype annotation was lacking for some patients. The multiple sclerosis patient repertoires were compared with approximately 11 previously published healthy control repertoires from donors aged 6 to 25 years. A subset of samples was prepared in parallel using single-end sample barcoding, then pooled and co-amplified after Illumina adapter ligation.

General conclusions and limits of the study: Significantly higher frequencies in patients than in controls were found for roughly 5 TRBV segments, including TRBV5-6, TRBV5-1 and TRBV20-1. The multiple sclerosis patient group was slightly younger than the control group. When samples were clustered directly using the F measure, samples prepared in the same batch co-clustered strongly, which prompted a batch-effect correction. Normalized Chao1 diversity was significantly lower in multiple sclerosis patients than controls, suggesting substantial peripheral T-cell clonal expansion.

Receptors were amplified or captured by PCR. For sequencing, an Illumina HiSeq 2500 was employed. To reduce PCR and sequencing biases, unique molecular identifiers were built into the TCR beta cDNA libraries. Every 1 to 10 million input T cells yielded roughly 500,000 cDNA molecules, meaning each molecule approximated one T cell. The patient libraries were prepared and sequenced with the same protocol used for the earlier healthy control dataset. Samples belonging to the same batch were prepared together, multiplexed and sequenced on a shared HiSeq lane. The paper's processing steps were these. MIGEC handled the raw barcoded reads, throwing out single-read molecular identifier groups before consensus assembly and CDR3 extraction. Clonotype tables were post-analysed with VDJtools, normalizing diversity by down-sampling all datasets to the smallest sample size. To correct batch-related cross-sample contamination, repertoire overlap clustering matched CDR3 amino acid sequences but not nucleotide sequences. The raw public reads went through TCRdb reprocessing: fastp at Q25, MiXCR clone calling, in-frame beta chains kept. Under each unique CDR3 protein, matching rows form one entry showing the most common genes and DNA. These V and J calls rely on TCRdb rather than the paper's analysis. For this sample the table gives roughly 540,000 distinct CDR3 sequences, of which around 36% were detected only once. The ten largest clones capture about 6% of the sample.

CDR1 and CDR2 (MGHRA, YSYEKL) derive from the germline V gene. Ends trimmed: V by 4 bases, J by 4 bases; bases unmatched to a gene: 9. There are 15 amino acids in the CDR3, from cysteine to phenylalanine inclusive. Only CDR3 DNA remains: 45 bases, in frame from the first base. Comment on this clonotype: Its antigen is currently not known. No qualities accompany the bases; no much larger clone lies one base away.

To demonstrate the VDJtools post-analysis software, TCR beta repertoires were profiled from the peripheral blood of roughly 12 young patients with multiple sclerosis. Multiple sclerosis patients were children and adolescents aged about 6 to 17 years. This sequence originates from a girl aged 2-17 years with multiple sclerosis. Sequences were obtained from blood. The chain is encoded by TRBV4-1 joined to TRBJ1-1; 7 of the junction bases match TRBD1. The CDR3 protein: CASSLEVGGTTEAFF. The nucleotides are TGCGCCAGCAGCCTCGAAGTAGGGGGCACCACTGAAGCTTTCTTT.